This T cell receptor (beta chain) was documented in a study of CD8 T cells in Susac syndrome. Findings and limits, study-wide: In its TCR sequencing and HLA analysis, the study acknowledged that the number of individuals was relatively small.

Per the germline V gene, CDR1 is SGHRS and CDR2 is YFSETQ. This CDR3 has 16 residues. Trimming took 2 bases from V and 0 from J, leaving 13 bases between them. Reverse transcription of about 0.45 to 1 ug RNA was performed with random hexamers. Multiplex PCR with immunoSEQ amplified the TCR beta CDR3 across 54 Vbeta and 13 Jbeta. TCRdb independently ran MiXCR on the immunoSEQ multiplex PCR reads; one entry per CDR3 protein. The table lists about 130,000 distinct CDR3 sequences, more than 90% of them singletons. As regards this clonotype: Its target is unknown.

TCR beta sequences were obtained from blood CD8+ and CD4+ T cells. Both CD4+ and CD8+ T cells were negatively isolated, and TEMRA cells underwent FACS enrichment. The rearrangement links TRBV5-1 to TRBJ2-3; possibly TRBD1 or TRBD2 for D (6 bases each). Sequences were obtained from CD4+ T cells from PBMCs. The receptor was derived from a human donor in good health. The CDR3 nucleotides are TGCGCCAGCAGCTTATTTCCGGGGGCTAGCACAGATACGCAGTATTTT. The encoded protein is CASSLFPGASTDTQYF.